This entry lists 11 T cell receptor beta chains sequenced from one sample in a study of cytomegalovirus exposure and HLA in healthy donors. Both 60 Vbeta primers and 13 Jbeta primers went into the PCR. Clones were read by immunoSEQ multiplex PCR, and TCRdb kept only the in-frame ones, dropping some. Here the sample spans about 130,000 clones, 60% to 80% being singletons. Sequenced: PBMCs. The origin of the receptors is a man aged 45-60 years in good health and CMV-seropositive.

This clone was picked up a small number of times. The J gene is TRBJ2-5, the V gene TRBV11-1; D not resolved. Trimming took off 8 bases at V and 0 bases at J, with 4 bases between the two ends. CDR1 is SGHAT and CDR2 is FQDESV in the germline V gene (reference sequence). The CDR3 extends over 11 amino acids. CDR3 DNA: TGTGCCAGCGAGGACCAAGAGACCCAGTACTTC. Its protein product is CASEDQETQYF.

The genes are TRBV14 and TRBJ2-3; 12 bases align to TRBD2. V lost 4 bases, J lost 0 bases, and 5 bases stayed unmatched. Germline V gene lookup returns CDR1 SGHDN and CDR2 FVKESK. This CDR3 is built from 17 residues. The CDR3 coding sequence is TGTGCCAGCAGCCTGGGACTAGCGGGTCCTAGCACAGATACGCAGTATTTT. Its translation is CASSLGLAGPSTDTQYF. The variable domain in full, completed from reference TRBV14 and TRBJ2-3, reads EAGVTQFPSHSVIEKGQTVTLRCDPISGHDNLYWYRRVMGKEIKFLLHFVKESKQDESGMPNNRFLAERTGGTYSTLKVQPAELEDSGVYFCASSLGLAGPSTDTQYFGPGTRLTVL.

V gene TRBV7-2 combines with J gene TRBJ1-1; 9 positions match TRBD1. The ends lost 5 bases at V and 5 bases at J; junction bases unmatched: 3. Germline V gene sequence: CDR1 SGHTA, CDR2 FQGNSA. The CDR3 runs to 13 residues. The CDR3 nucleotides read TGTGCCAGCAGCACGACAGGGGGTACTGAAGCTTTCTTT. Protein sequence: CASSTTGGTEAFF.

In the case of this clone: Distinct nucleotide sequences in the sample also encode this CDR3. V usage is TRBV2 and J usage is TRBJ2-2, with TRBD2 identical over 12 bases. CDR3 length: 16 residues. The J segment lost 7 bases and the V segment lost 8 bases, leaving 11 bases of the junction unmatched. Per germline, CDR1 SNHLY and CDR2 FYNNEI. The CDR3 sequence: CASQLAGGQGGGELFF. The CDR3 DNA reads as TGTGCCAGCCAACTAGCGGGAGGCCAAGGAGGCGGGGAGCTGTTTTTT.

CDR3 sequence: CASSKDGGRGLGEKLFF. The CDR3 coding sequence is TGTGCCAGCAGCAAAGATGGAGGCAGGGGGTTGGGTGAAAAACTGTTTTTT. This sequence joins TRBV21-1 and TRBJ1-4; no DNA check was done on the table's D call, TRBD1. TRBV21-1 is classified as a pseudogene. The CDR3 is made up of 17 amino acids.

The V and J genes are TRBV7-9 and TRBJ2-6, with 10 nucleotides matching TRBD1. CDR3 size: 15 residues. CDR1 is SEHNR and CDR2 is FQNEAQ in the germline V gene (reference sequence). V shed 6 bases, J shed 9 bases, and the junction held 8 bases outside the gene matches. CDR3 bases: TGTGCCAGCAGGACCGGGACAGGGGTGAACAACGTCCTGACTTTC. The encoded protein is CASRTGTGVNNVLTF.

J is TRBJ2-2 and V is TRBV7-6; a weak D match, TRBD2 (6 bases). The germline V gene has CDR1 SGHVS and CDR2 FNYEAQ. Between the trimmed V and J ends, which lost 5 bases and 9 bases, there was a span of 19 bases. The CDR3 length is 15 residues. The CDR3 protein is CASSPQMGGKRELFF. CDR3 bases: TGTGCCAGCAGCCCCCAGATGGGGGGAAAAAGGGAGCTGTTTTTT.

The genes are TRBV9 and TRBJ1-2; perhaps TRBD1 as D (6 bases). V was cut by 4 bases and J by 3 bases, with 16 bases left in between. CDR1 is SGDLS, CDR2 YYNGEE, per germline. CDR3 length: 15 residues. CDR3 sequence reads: CASSSSLKGDYGYTF. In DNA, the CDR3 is TGTGCCAGCAGCTCCTCTTTGAAGGGGGACTATGGCTACACCTTC. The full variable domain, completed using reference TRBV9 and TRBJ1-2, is DSGVTQTPKHLITATGQRVTLRCSPRSGDLSVYWYQQSLDQGLQFLIQYYNGEERAKGNILERFSAQQFPDLHSELNLSSLELGDSALYFCASSSSLKGDYGYTFGSGTRLTVV.

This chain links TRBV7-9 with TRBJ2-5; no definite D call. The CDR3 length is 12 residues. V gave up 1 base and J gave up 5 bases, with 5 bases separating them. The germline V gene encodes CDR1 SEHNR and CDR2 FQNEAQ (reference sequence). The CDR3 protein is CASSLERETQYF. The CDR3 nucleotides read TGTGCCAGCAGCTTAGAACGGGAGACCCAGTACTTC.

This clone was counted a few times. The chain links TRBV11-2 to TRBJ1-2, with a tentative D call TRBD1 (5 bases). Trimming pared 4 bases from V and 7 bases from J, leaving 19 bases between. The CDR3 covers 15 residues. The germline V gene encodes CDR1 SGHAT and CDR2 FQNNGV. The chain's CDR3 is CASSSPGRGTSGYTF. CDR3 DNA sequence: TGTGCCAGCAGCTCGCCCGGCCGGGGGACCTCTGGCTACACCTTC. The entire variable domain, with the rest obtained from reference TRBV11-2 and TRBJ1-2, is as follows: EAGVAQSPRYKIIEKRQSVAFWCNPISGHATLYWYQQILGQGPKLLIQFQNNGVVDDSQLPKDRFSAERLKGVDSTLKIQPAKLEDSAVYLCASSSPGRGTSGYTFGSGTRLTVV.

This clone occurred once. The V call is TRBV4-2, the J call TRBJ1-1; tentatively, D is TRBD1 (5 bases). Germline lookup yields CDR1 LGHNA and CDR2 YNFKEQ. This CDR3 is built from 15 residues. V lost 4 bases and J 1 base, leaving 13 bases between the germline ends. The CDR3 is CASSRYDRANTEAFF. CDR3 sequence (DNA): TGTGCCAGCAGCCGCTATGACAGAGCGAACACTGAAGCTTTCTTT.